Presented here are 28 T cell receptor beta chains from one specimen sequenced in a study of T cell responses to AZD1222 COVID-19 vaccine. Sequencing was performed with immunoSEQ multiplex PCR; in TCRdb, only in-frame clones are kept and a portion is missing. This table holds fewer than 120,000 clones, approximately 94% found once. The sequencing used peripheral blood, collected 28 days after the second AZD1222 dose. The receptor set was obtained from an adult who received the AZD1222 COVID-19 vaccine.

CDR3 loop: CASSKHREGARGYGYTF. In DNA form, the CDR3 reads TGTGCCAGCAGCAAACATAGGGAGGGGGCGCGAGGCTATGGCTACACCTTC. The chain is built from TRBV21-1 and TRBJ1-2. TRBV21-1 is termed a pseudogene. This CDR3 comprises 17 residues.

The chain employs TRBV13 and TRBJ1-2; D possibly corresponds to TRBD1 (6 bases). Germline V gene lookup returns CDR1 PRHDT and CDR2 FYEKMQ (reference sequence). V lost 9 bases to trimming and J lost 3 bases, with 11 bases between them. The CDR3 loop spans 12 amino acids. The CDR3 coding sequence is TGTGCCAGTCAGGGGAACGACTATGGCTACACCTTC. This encodes CASQGNDYGYTF.

This clone was detected a few times. The chain uses TRBV19 and TRBJ1-3; possibly TRBD1 for D (6 bases). Trimming removed 7 bases at V and 2 bases at J, with 9 bases between. CDR3 length equals 13 residues. Germline CDR1 LNHDA, CDR2 SQIVND (reference sequence). The CDR3 sequence is CASTRGAGNTIYF. The CDR3 DNA sequence: TGTGCCAGTACCAGGGGTGCTGGAAACACCATATATTTT.

This rearrangement joins TRBV20-1 to TRBJ1-2; D is uncertain. Trimming shortened V by 4 bases and J by 2 bases, and 5 bases separated the two germline ends. The CDR3 consists of 11 residues. Germline-derived CDR1 and CDR2 are DFQATT and SNEGSKA (reference sequence). For the CDR3, the DNA is TGCAGTGCTATTAGGAACTATGGCTACACCTTC. Protein: CSAIRNYGYTF.

The chain joins TRBV9 to TRBJ2-7; 12 nucleotides agree with TRBD2. Losses at the gene ends were 0 bases for V and 7 bases for J; bases not matched to a gene: 5. The CDR3 sequence is 15 residues long. The germline gives CDR1 SGDLS, CDR2 YYNGEE. The CDR3 here is CASSVATGTSGEQYF. CDR3 in DNA: TGTGCCAGCAGCGTAGCTACCGGGACTAGCGGGGAGCAGTACTTC.

The rearrangement links TRBV9 to TRBJ2-2; no definite D call. The germline V gene encodes CDR1 SGDLS and CDR2 YYNGEE. This CDR3 comprises 13 residues. V lost 4 bases and J 4 bases, leaving 8 bases between the germline ends. The CDR3 nucleotides are TGTGCCAGCAGCCCTCCAGGCACCGGGGAGCTGTTTTTT. Its translation is CASSPPGTGELFF. The complete variable domain, with remaining parts taken from reference TRBV9 and TRBJ2-2, reads DSGVTQTPKHLITATGQRVTLRCSPRSGDLSVYWYQQSLDQGLQFLIQYYNGEERAKGNILERFSAQQFPDLHSELNLSSLELGDSALYFCASSPPGTGELFFGEGSRLTVL.

The V gene is TRBV6-5, the J gene TRBJ1-1, with D unresolved. Germline CDR1 reads MNHEY; CDR2 reads SVGAGI. This CDR3 is built from 12 residues. The ends were cut back, 2 bases at V and 3 bases at J, with 4 bases in the middle. The DNA for the CDR3 is TGTGCCAGCAGTTACGGGGACACTGAAGCTTTCTTT. Amino acids: CASSYGDTEAFF.

The chain employs TRBV2 and TRBJ2-3; maybe TRBD1 (6 bases). The CDR3 sequence is 15 residues long. The germline V gene encodes CDR1 SNHLY and CDR2 FYNNEI. V lost 8 bases to trimming and J lost 10 bases, with 25 bases between them. CDR3 DNA sequence: TGTGCCAGCCACCGGCTAGCCCCCCCGCAGGGGCCGCAGTATTTT. As protein: CASHRLAPPQGPQYF.

CDR3 DNA sequence: TGTGCCAGCAGCTTAATCGGCGGGAGTGACACCGGGGAGCTGTTTTTT. Its protein is CASSLIGGSDTGELFF. The chain combines TRBV11-3 with TRBJ2-2, with 7 bases identical to TRBD2. The CDR3 is 16 residues long. With V trimmed by 2 bases and J by 3 bases, 6 bases remained unmatched. Germline V gene data show CDR1 as SGHNT and CDR2 as YENEEA.

The rearrangement joins TRBV10-1 to TRBJ1-4; D gene ambiguous. The CDR3 extends over 11 amino acids. In germline, CDR1 is WNHNN, CDR2 SYGVQD (reference sequence). The ends were cut back, 3 bases at V and 8 bases at J, with 4 bases in the middle. The CDR3 bases are TGCGCCAGCAGTGACGGGGAAAAACTGTTTTTT. It encodes CASSDGEKLFF.

The chain is built from TRBV19 and TRBJ2-7, with a tentative D call TRBD1 (5 bases). Germline V lookup: CDR1 LNHDA, CDR2 SQIVND (reference sequence). The CDR3 has 16 amino acids. The germline V and J ends were trimmed by 3 bases and 0 bases, with 15 bases remaining between them. CDR3 DNA: TGTGCCAGTAGTATCTCCTGGCTCCAGGGCTCCTACGAGCAGTACTTC. It specifies CASSISWLQGSYEQYF.

The rearrangement joins TRBV3-1 (or the pseudogene TRBV3-2) to TRBJ1-2, with 12 bases fitting TRBD1. J gave up 6 bases and V 3 bases, and 5 bases lay outside the gene matches. The CDR3 extends over 15 amino acids. Germline CDR1 and CDR2: LGHDT and YNNKEL (reference sequence). CDR3 coding DNA: TGTGCCAGCAGCCATTTGGGGACAGGGGGCAATGGCTACACCTTC. As protein: CASSHLGTGGNGYTF.

V usage is TRBV29-1 and J usage is TRBJ1-2; D is ambiguous. There are 12 residues in the CDR3. V was shortened by 6 bases and J by 4 bases, with 12 bases between the two germline ends. CDR1 is SQVTM, CDR2 ANQGSEA, per germline. This CDR3 is CSVLNPGYGYTF. The CDR3 coding sequence is TGCAGCGTCCTCAATCCCGGCTATGGCTACACCTTC.

J is TRBJ1-1 and V is TRBV5-1, with D possibly matching TRBD1 (5 bases). The germline CDR1 and CDR2 sequences are SGHRS and YFSETQ. V lost 5 bases and J lost 2, with 10 bases in between. The CDR3 runs to 13 residues. The CDR3 sequence: CASRRGRNTEAFF. The CDR3 region has the DNA TGCGCCAGCAGGAGGGGCAGAAACACTGAAGCTTTCTTT.

The rearrangement uses TRBV4-2 and TRBJ1-5, with a tentative D call TRBD1 (5 bases). Germline-derived CDR1 and CDR2 are LGHNA and YNFKEQ. The CDR3 consists of 13 residues. The ends were cut back, 1 base at V and 5 bases at J, with 6 bases in the middle. The CDR3 nucleotides are TGTGCCAGCAGCCAAGGGGGGTATCAGCCCCAGCATTTT. Translation gives CASSQGGYQPQHF.

The V call is TRBV3-1 (or the pseudogene TRBV3-2), the J call TRBJ1-2, with a possible D match to TRBD1 (5 bases). The CDR3 sequence is 13 residues long. Germline lookup yields CDR1 LGHDT and CDR2 YNNKEL (reference sequence). Deletions cut 1 base from V and 5 bases from J, with 8 bases between. CDR3 DNA sequence: TGTGCCAGCAGCCAAGTGCAGGGATATGGCTACACCTTC. Translation: CASSQVQGYGYTF.

This clone has a single count. The rearrangement uses TRBV3-1 (or the pseudogene TRBV3-2) and TRBJ2-1; D not resolved. Looked up from germline, CDR1 is LGHDT and CDR2 is YNNKEL (reference sequence). The CDR3 length is 17 residues. The ends were cut back, 1 base at V and 9 bases at J, with 22 bases in the middle. This CDR3 reads CASSQVLNPTNPGEQFF. CDR3 nucleotides: TGTGCCAGCAGCCAAGTTCTTAACCCCACAAATCCGGGTGAGCAGTTCTTC.

The chain couples TRBV15 to TRBJ2-7, with D uncertain. V was trimmed by 0 bases and J by 4 bases, leaving 4 bases between them. CDR1 is LNHNV, CDR2 YYDKDF, per germline (reference sequence). The CDR3 sequence is 12 residues long. CDR3 region: CATSRDQYEQYF. The CDR3 nucleotides read TGTGCCACCAGCAGAGACCAATACGAGCAGTACTTC.

The rearrangement uses TRBV13 and TRBJ1-1; D call uncertain. Germline lookup yields CDR1 PRHDT and CDR2 FYEKMQ (reference sequence). The V and J ends lost 1 base and 6 bases respectively, with 9 bases between them. This CDR3 is built from 13 residues. CDR3 loop: CASSLENAAEAFF. The DNA for the CDR3 is TGTGCCAGCAGCTTAGAGAACGCCGCTGAAGCTTTCTTT.

This sequence joins TRBV6-5 and TRBJ1-1, with D unresolved. V was trimmed by 1 base and J by 1 base, leaving 13 bases between them. CDR1 MNHEY and CDR2 SVGAGI come from the germline V gene. The CDR3 length is 16 residues. The CDR3 coding sequence is TGTGCCAGCAGTTACTTAAGGTGGAGGGCGAACACTGAAGCTTTCTTT. This codes for CASSYLRWRANTEAFF.

As for this clone: The junction does not match germline at one end; this may be a read error. The rearrangement links TRBV10-2 to TRBJ1-1; D unclear. The CDR3 totals 13 residues. Looked up from germline, CDR1 is WSHSY and CDR2 is SAAADI. The CDR3 DNA reads as TGCGCCAGCAGTGAGAGGACCGCCAGTAACTGTCGGTTT. This encodes CASSERTASNCRF.

The chain couples TRBV19 to TRBJ2-5; TRBD2 agrees at 14 bases. The CDR3 length is 15 residues. Germline V gene data show CDR1 as LNHDA and CDR2 as SQIVND (reference sequence). Germline trimming cut 8 bases from V and 7 bases from J; bases unmatched to any gene: 9. CDR3 coding DNA: TGTGCCAGTTCAAACCGGGGACTAGCGGGAGCGACCCAGTACTTC. It specifies CASSNRGLAGATQYF.

The chain combines TRBV27 with TRBJ2-5; D remains unclear. The CDR3 runs to 14 residues. Germline V gene sequence: CDR1 MNHEY, CDR2 SMNVEV (reference sequence). V was trimmed by 6 bases and J by 5 bases, leaving 16 bases between them. The CDR3 DNA reads TGTGCCAGCAGCCCGAGCAGATTACAGGAGACCCAGTACTTC. Its translation: CASSPSRLQETQYF.

This chain joins TRBV6-5 and TRBJ2-7, with D hard to call. Trimming removed 8 bases at V and 3 bases at J, with 14 bases between. CDR3 length: 13 residues. Per germline, CDR1 MNHEY and CDR2 SVGAGI. CDR3 bases: TGTGCCAGCCAGCCACAGCGAAACTACGAGCAGTACTTC. Its translation is CASQPQRNYEQYF.

J is TRBJ1-1 and V is TRBV4-1, with 11 bases lining up with TRBD1. CDR1 MGHRA and CDR2 YSYEKL come from the germline V gene. This CDR3 is built from 14 residues. Trimming took 3 bases from V and 5 from J; bases not matched to a gene: 2. CDR3 nucleotide sequence: TGCGCCAGCAGCCAGGGACAGGGGGGGACTGAAGCTTTCTTT. Residues: CASSQGQGGTEAFF.

The gene calls are TRBV6-5 and TRBJ1-2; TRBD1 agrees at 7 bases. Germline V gene sequence: CDR1 MNHEY, CDR2 SVGAGI. The CDR3 is made up of 14 amino acids. Trimming removed 7 bases from V and 5 bases from J; junction bases left unmatched: 10. The CDR3 DNA reads as TGTGCCAGCATACAGCGGGACAGCTCTTATGGCTACACCTTC. This sequence encodes CASIQRDSSYGYTF.

The V call is TRBV5-6, the J call TRBJ2-2; D not certain. There are 13 residues in the CDR3. The V and J ends lost 6 bases and 9 bases respectively, with 15 bases between them. The germline V gene encodes CDR1 SGHDT and CDR2 YYEEEE. CDR3 residues: CASTPELGRELFF. The CDR3 region has the DNA TGTGCCAGCACCCCGGAGCTGGGCCGGGAGCTGTTTTTT.

The chain recombines TRBV29-1 with TRBJ1-2; D remains ambiguous. The ends were cut back, 4 bases at V and 1 base at J, with 4 bases in the middle. CDR1 and CDR2 (germline): SQVTM, ANQGSEA. This CDR3 region has 11 residues. CDR3 coding DNA: TGCAGCGTTGTCGTTAACTATGGCTACACCTTC. Encoded protein: CSVVVNYGYTF.